The clone carrying this TCR beta chain was recorded a few times. The germline CDR1 and CDR2 sequences are SQVTM and ANQGSEA. After removal of 3 bases from V and 6 bases from J, the junction contained 5 bases not matched to a gene. This CDR3 comprises 14 residues. This entry belongs to a study of blood T cell repertoires in COVID-19. The data were produced by immunoSEQ multiplex PCR, yet TCRdb's version contains in-frame clones alone and is incomplete. The sample has some 85,000 clones; about four fifths are singletons. The specimen was peripheral blood. The chain links TRBV29-1 to TRBJ1-2, with TRBD1 identical over 12 bases. The TCR sequence derives from a woman older than 75 with active or convalescent COVID-19. This chain's CDR3 is CSVEGQGARDGYTF. The DNA of the CDR3 is TGCAGCGTTGAGGGACAGGGGGCCAGGGATGGCTACACCTTC.